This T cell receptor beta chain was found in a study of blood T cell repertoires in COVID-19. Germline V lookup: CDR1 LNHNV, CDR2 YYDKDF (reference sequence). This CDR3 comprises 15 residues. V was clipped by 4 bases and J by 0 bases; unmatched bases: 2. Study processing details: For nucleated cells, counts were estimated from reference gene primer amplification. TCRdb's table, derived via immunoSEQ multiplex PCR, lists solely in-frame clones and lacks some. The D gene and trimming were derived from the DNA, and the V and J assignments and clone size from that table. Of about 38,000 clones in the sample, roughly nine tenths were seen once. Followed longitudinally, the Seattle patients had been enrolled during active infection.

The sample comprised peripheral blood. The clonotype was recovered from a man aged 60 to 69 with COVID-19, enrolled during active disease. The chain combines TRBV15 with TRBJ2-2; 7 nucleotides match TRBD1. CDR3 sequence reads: CATSKDRANTGELFF. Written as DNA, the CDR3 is TGTGCCACCAGCAAAGACAGGGCGAACACCGGGGAGCTGTTTTTT.